This T cell receptor (beta chain) was retrieved from a study of shared clonotypes between healthy human individuals. Study conclusions and caveats: Sorted-subset sequencing, rarefaction showed, was incomplete despite large depth.

Original handling: ImmunoSEQ supplied junction-only sequences lacking quality scores, so filtering was different. Repertoires were generated with immunoSEQ multiplex PCR, while TCRdb's copy carries only in-frame clones and drops some. The V and J calls and clone size come from that table; D and trimming were worked out from the DNA. The top ten clones hold roughly 0.15% of a sample with 2.5 million or so clones, more than 90% of them seen once. The germline V gene has CDR1 GTSNPN and CDR2 SVGIG (reference sequence). Trimming took 5 bases from V and 2 from J; bases not matched to a gene: 1. The CDR3 covers 12 residues. A note on this clone: The antigen is undetermined. The sample holds other DNA sequences that translate to the same CDR3.

The receptor's source is a man aged 18 to 30 in good health. The V gene is TRBV30, the J gene TRBJ1-1, with 8 bases fitting TRBD1. What was sequenced was naive CD4+ T cells sorted from blood. As for subset: CD45RA+ positively selected. CDR3 in amino acids: CAWGQGNTEAFF. In DNA form, the CDR3 reads TGTGCCTGGGGACAGGGAAACACTGAAGCTTTCTTT.